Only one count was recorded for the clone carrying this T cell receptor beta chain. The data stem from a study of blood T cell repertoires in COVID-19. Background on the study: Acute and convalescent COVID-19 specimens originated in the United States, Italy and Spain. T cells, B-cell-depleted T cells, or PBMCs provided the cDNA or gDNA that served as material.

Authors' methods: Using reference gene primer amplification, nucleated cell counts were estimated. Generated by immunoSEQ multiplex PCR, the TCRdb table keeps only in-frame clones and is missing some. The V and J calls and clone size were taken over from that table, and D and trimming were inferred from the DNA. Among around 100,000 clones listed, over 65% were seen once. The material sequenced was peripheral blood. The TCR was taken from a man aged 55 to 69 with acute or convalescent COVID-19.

CDR3 loop: CASSISGEQFF. The CDR3 nucleotides are TGTGCCAGTAGTATTTCGGGTGAGCAGTTCTTC. The chain has TRBV19 and TRBJ2-1, with D uncertain. V lost 3 bases and J 9 bases, leaving 6 bases between the germline ends. CDR3 size: 11 residues. Germline CDR1 and CDR2: LNHDA and SQIVND (reference sequence).